This record concerns one T cell receptor (beta chain) sequence. This entry is derived from a study of blood T cell repertoires in COVID-19. Study-level information: The origin of the acute and convalescent COVID-19 samples was the United States, Italy and Spain.

Authors' analysis steps: Scientists estimated how many nucleated cells there were by amplifying reference gene primers. Clones were read by immunoSEQ multiplex PCR, and TCRdb kept only the in-frame ones, dropping some. V and J calls and clone size come straight from that table; D and trimming were deduced from the DNA. In the table there are about 260,000 clones, around 90% of which are singletons. Trimming at V came to 0 bases and at J to 3 bases, leaving 6 bases not matched to a gene. This CDR3 spans 15 amino acids. The germline V gene encodes CDR1 GTSNPN and CDR2 SVGIG (reference sequence). V gene TRBV30 combines with J gene TRBJ2-7; TRBD2 matches at 9 bases. Specimen: peripheral blood. The sequence came from a human donor in a cohort sampled during active COVID-19. The CDR3 reads CAWSVLSGRFYEQYF. In DNA form, the CDR3 reads TGTGCCTGGAGTGTACTTAGCGGGAGATTCTACGAGCAGTACTTC.